This T cell receptor beta chain was recovered during a study of cytomegalovirus exposure and HLA in healthy donors. Both 60 Vbeta primers and 13 Jbeta primers went into the PCR. Profiling relied on immunoSEQ multiplex PCR, and the TCRdb table lists in-frame clones only, not all of them. This table holds approximately 140,000 clones, more than 55% found once. Those who donated were healthy bone marrow donors. Germline assignment: CDR1 SGHRS and CDR2 YFSETQ. The CDR3 is made up of 15 amino acids. V lost 1 base and J lost 6; bases outside the gene matches: 6. Whole-study results and caveats: In a later analysis, at a false discovery rate of 0.05, 15,000 to 20,000 TCR beta sequences were associated with HLA alleles.

Notes on this clone: The antigen remains undetermined.

This receptor was identified in a woman between 55 and 75 years old in good health and CMV-seronegative. The chain uses TRBV5-1 and TRBJ2-1, with 8 nucleotides matching TRBD2. Sequenced sample: PBMCs. CDR3 nucleotide sequence: TGCGCCAGCAGCTTGTCGGGGGGGCCCCCCAATGAGCAGTTCTTC. It translates to CASSLSGGPPNEQFF. The variable domain in full, with the rest retrieved from reference TRBV5-1 and TRBJ2-1, is KAGVTQTPRYLIKTRGQQVTLSCSPISGHRSVSWYQQTPGQGLQFLFEYFSETQRNKGNFPGRFSGRQFSNSRSEMNVSTLELGDSALYLCASSLSGGPPNEQFFGPGTRLTVL.